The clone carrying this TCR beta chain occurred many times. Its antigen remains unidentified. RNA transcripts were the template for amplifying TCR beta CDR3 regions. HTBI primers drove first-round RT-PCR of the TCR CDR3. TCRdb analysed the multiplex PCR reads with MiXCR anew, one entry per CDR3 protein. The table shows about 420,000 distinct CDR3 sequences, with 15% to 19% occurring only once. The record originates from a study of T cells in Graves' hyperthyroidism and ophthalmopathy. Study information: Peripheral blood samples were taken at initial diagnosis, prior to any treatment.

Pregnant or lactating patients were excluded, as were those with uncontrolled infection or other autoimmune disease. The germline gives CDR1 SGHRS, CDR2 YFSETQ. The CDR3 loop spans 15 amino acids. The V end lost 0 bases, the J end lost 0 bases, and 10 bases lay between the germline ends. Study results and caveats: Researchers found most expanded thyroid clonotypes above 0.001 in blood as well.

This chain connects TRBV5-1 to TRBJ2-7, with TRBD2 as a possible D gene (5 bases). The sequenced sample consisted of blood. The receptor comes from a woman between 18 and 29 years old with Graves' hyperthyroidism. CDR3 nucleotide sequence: TGCGCCAGCAGCTTGGGTATAGGGAGCTCCTACGAGCAGTACTTC. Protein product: CASSLGIGSSYEQYF. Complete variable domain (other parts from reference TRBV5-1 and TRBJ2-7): KAGVTQTPRYLIKTRGQQVTLSCSPISGHRSVSWYQQTPGQGLQFLFEYFSETQRNKGNFPGRFSGRQFSNSRSEMNVSTLELGDSALYLCASSLGIGSSYEQYFGPGTRLTVT.